The present T cell receptor beta chain was sequenced within a study of blood T cell repertoires in COVID-19. Looking at the study overall: Sample material is recorded as cDNA or gDNA derived from T cells, B-cell-depleted T cells, or PBMCs.

How the authors handled the data: Reference gene primer amplification yielded estimated nucleated cell counts. TCRdb's copy holds only in-frame clones and misses some; the assay was immunoSEQ multiplex PCR. V and J calls and clone size are as listed in that table; D and trimming were resolved from the DNA. The sample yields 250,000 to 350,000 clones, around 84% seen once. CDR3 size: 15 residues. J lost 7 bases, V lost 0 bases, and 2 bases had no gene match. The germline CDR1 and CDR2 sequences are MGHRA and YSYEKL. Cohort 3 donors counted as recovered after two negative PCRs, clearance, or resolved symptoms.

The rearrangement links TRBV4-1 to TRBJ1-6; TRBD1 aligns across 8 bases. This TCR was recovered from a woman between 18 and 30 years old who had recovered from COVID-19. Sample: PBMCs or T cells enriched from blood (not recorded which). CDR3 bases: TGCGCCAGCAGCCAAGAGCCAGGGGGCAATTCACCCCTCCACTTT. Translated: CASSQEPGGNSPLHF.